One sample yielded the 9 T cell receptor beta chains listed below, sequenced in a study of T-cell reconstitution after alpha-beta-depleted transplantation in children. For TCRbeta, the library was prepared with unique molecular identifiers. TCRdb recomputed calls from the PCR reads with MiXCR, one row per CDR3 protein. The profile shows about 610,000 distinct CDR3 sequences, roughly a tenth of them singletons. The source was PBMCs from the stem cell graft donor, collected from the stem cell graft. These receptors all stem from a human donor who donated a stem cell graft to a child with acute myeloid leukemia.

This clonotype was found a few times. The DNA for the CDR3 is TGTGCCAGCAGGAGAGAGTTCGGGGAGCTGTTTTTT. As protein: CASRREFGELFF. The rearrangement links TRBV6-2 or TRBV6-3 to TRBJ2-2; D gene unclear. Trimming cost V 6 bases and J 7 bases, with 9 bases left between them. The CDR3 is 12 residues long. Germline assignment: CDR1 MNHEY and CDR2 SVGEGT.

DNA of the CDR3: TGTGCCACTAGGGTATCCGGTCAGCCCCAGCATTTT. This sequence encodes CATRVSGQPQHF. The V gene is TRBV12-3 or TRBV12-4, the J gene TRBJ1-5; D is uncertain. Trimming took 10 bases from V and 6 from J, leaving 13 bases between them. This CDR3 is 12 amino acids long.

This clonotype was detected ten times or more. The V gene is TRBV7-9, the J gene TRBJ2-4; D unclear. In germline, CDR1 is SEHNR, CDR2 FQNEAQ (reference sequence). This CDR3 has 15 residues. V lost 5 bases to trimming and J lost 1 base, with 12 bases between them. As DNA, the CDR3 is TGTGCCAGCAGCGAGATGGGTTCTGCCAAAAACATTCAGTACTTC. Translating gives CASSEMGSAKNIQYF.

The chain combines TRBV7-2 with TRBJ2-1; the D is unclear. The ends were cut back, 4 bases at V and 5 bases at J, with 9 bases in the middle. Germline V gene data show CDR1 as SGHTA and CDR2 as FQGNSA. The CDR3 is made up of 13 amino acids. CDR3 bases: TGTGCCAGCAGCTCAAGGGTGAACAATGAGCAGTTCTTC. It codes for CASSSRVNNEQFF.

This clonotype was seen repeatedly, ten times or more. This rearrangement joins TRBV7-3 to TRBJ2-1; D ambiguous. The CDR3 extends over 13 amino acids. Germline V gene data show CDR1 as SGHTA and CDR2 as FQGTGA. V lost 5 bases and J 4 bases, leaving 9 bases between the germline ends. The CDR3 DNA reads TGTGCCAGCAGCCCGACTTCGTACAATGAGCAGTTCTTC. This gives the protein CASSPTSYNEQFF.

This chain connects TRBV28 to TRBJ2-4; 7 nucleotides match TRBD1. V dropped 10 bases and J dropped 0; count of bases not matched to a gene: 9. Germline values: CDR1 MDHEN, CDR2 SYDVKM. The CDR3 is 15 amino acids. CDR3 region: CATLQRGLAKNIQYF. As DNA, the CDR3 is TGTGCCACTCTCCAAAGGGGGCTAGCCAAAAACATTCAGTACTTC.

This clonotype was seen at least ten times. J is TRBJ2-2 and V is TRBV10-3; the D gene is possibly TRBD1 (6 bases). This CDR3 has 19 amino acids. Trimming left V 2 bases short and J 0 bases short, with 19 bases between. CDR1 and CDR2 from the germline V gene are ENHRY and SYGVKD. CDR3 nucleotide sequence: TGTGCCATCAGTGAGGTGGGCAGGGGTCTGCCCACGAACACCGGGGAGCTGTTTTTT. Its translation is CAISEVGRGLPTNTGELFF.

This clonotype has more than one count but fewer than ten. The V and J genes are TRBV27 and TRBJ1-5, with 7 bases matching TRBD1. V gave up 5 bases and J gave up 2 bases; unmatched junction bases: 15. Germline values: CDR1 MNHEY, CDR2 SMNVEV (reference sequence). There are 18 residues in the CDR3. The CDR3 DNA follows: TGTGCCAGCAGTCCGATCCGCGACAGGGCATCTGGCAATCAGCCCCAGCATTTT. Encoded protein: CASSPIRDRASGNQPQHF.

This clonotype was detected ten times or more. The rearrangement links TRBV20-1 to TRBJ2-6; D is undetermined. There are 14 residues in the CDR3. V dropped 2 bases and J dropped 2 bases, with 7 bases sitting between them. Germline-derived CDR1 and CDR2 are DFQATT and SNEGSKA (reference sequence). The CDR3 protein is CSARSRAGANVLTF. The CDR3 DNA reads TGCAGTGCTAGATCTCGGGCTGGGGCCAACGTCCTGACTTTC.